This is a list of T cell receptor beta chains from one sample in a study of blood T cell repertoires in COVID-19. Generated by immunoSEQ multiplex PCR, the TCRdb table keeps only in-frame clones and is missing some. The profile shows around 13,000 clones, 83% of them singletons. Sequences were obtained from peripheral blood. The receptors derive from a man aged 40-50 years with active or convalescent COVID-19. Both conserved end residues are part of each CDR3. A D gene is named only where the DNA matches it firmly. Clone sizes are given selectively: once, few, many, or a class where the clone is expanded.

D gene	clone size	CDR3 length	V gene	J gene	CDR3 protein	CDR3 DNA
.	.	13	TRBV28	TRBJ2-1	CASQSPAYNEQFF	TGTGCCAGTCAATCTCCAGCCTACAATGAGCAGTTCTTC
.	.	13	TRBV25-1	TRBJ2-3	CASSVGGADTQYF	TGTGCCAGCAGTGTTGGCGGTGCAGATACGCAGTATTTT
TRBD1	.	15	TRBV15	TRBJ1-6	CATSRDRGLNSPLHF	TGTGCCACCAGCAGAGATAGGGGGCTGAATTCACCCCTCCACTTT
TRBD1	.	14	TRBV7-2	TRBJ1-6	CASSVGQVNSPLHF	TGTGCCAGCAGCGTGGGACAGGTTAATTCACCCCTCCACTTT
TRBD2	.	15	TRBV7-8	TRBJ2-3	CASSLGTSGSNTQYF	TGTGCCAGCAGCTTAGGGACTAGCGGTTCAAATACGCAGTATTTT
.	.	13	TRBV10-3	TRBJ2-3	CAIKSTGTDTQYF	TGTGCCATCAAATCGACAGGCACAGATACGCAGTATTTT
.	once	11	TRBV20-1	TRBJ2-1	CSAEGGMGQFF	TGCAGTGCGGAGGGGGGGATGGGGCAGTTCTTC
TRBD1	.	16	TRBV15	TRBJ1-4	CATSSLGQGPNEKLFF	TGTGCCACCAGCAGTCTCGGACAGGGGCCAAATGAAAAACTGTTTTTT
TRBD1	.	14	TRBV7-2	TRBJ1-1	CASSLGAGTGSAFF	TGTGCCAGCAGCTTAGGTGCCGGGACAGGGTCGGCTTTCTTT
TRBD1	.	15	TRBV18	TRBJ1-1	CASSPRTGGISEAFF	TGTGCCAGCTCACCCAGGACAGGGGGGATTTCTGAAGCTTTCTTT
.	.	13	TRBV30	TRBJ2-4	CAWDRSSTDIQYF	TGTGCCTGGGATCGGTCTAGTACCGACATTCAGTACTTC
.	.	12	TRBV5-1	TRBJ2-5	CASSLVQETQYF	TGCGCCAGCAGCTTGGTACAAGAGACCCAGTACTTC
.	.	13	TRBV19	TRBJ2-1	CASSVTGRGEQFF	TGTGCCAGTAGCGTTACAGGGAGGGGTGAGCAGTTCTTC
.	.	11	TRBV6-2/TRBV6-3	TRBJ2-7	CASSYSREQYF	TGTGCCAGCAGTTACTCCCGCGAGCAGTACTTC
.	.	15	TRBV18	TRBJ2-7	CASSPRPARGDEQYF	TGTGCCAGCTCACCGAGGCCGGCCAGGGGAGACGAGCAGTACTTC
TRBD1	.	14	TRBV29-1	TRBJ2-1	CSLWTGQTTSEQFF	TGCAGCCTTTGGACAGGCCAGACCACCTCAGAGCAGTTCTTC
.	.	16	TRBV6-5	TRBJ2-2	CASSYFSTANTGELFF	TGTGCCAGCAGTTACTTCTCTACAGCGAACACCGGGGAGCTGTTTTTT
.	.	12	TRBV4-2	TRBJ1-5	CASSQEGVAQHF	TGTGCCAGCAGCCAAGAAGGGGTAGCCCAGCATTTT
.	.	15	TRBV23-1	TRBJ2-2	CASSRRGRSTGELFF	TGCGCCAGCAGTCGGAGGGGCCGTAGCACCGGGGAGCTGTTTTTT
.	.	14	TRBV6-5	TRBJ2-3	CATPARESTDTQYF	TGTGCCACCCCAGCCCGGGAGAGCACAGATACGCAGTATTTT
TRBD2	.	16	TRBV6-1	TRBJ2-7	CASSELAGGLTYEQYF	TGTGCCAGCAGTGAACTAGCGGGGGGCCTCACCTACGAGCAGTACTTC
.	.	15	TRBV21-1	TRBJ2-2	CASSKEGTSAGELFF	TGTGCCAGCAGCAAAGAAGGGACATCTGCCGGGGAGCTGTTTTTT
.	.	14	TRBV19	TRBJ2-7	CASSISNSPYEQYF	TGTGCCAGTAGTATCTCCAACAGCCCCTACGAGCAGTACTTC
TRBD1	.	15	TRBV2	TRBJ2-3	CASTTGTGIRDTQYF	TGTGCCAGCACTACCGGGACAGGAATTCGAGATACGCAGTATTTT
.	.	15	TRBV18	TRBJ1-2	CASSPSAGDHYGYTF	TGTGCCAGCTCACCCTCGGCAGGGGACCATTATGGCTACACCTTC
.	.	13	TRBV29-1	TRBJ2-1	CSVAESSYNEQFF	TGCAGCGTAGCGGAAAGCTCCTACAATGAGCAGTTCTTC
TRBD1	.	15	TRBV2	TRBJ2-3	CASSTGTGGPDTQYF	TGTGCCAGCAGTACCGGGACAGGGGGCCCAGATACGCAGTATTTT
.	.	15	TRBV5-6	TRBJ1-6	CASKLRDRDNSPLHF	TGTGCCAGCAAACTGCGGGACCGAGACAATTCACCCCTCCACTTT
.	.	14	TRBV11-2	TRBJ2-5	CASSPLWGQETQYF	TGTGCCAGCAGCCCCCTGTGGGGGCAGGAGACCCAGTACTTC
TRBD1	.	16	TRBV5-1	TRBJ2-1	CASSARLGQGYNEQFF	TGCGCCAGCAGCGCTCGTCTGGGACAGGGGTACAATGAGCAGTTCTTC
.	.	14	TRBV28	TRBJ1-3	CASSLQGSGNTIYF	TGTGCCAGCAGTCTACAGGGTTCTGGAAACACCATATATTTT
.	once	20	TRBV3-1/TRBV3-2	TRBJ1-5	CASSQDMAGPNPHSNQPQHF	TGTGCCAGCAGCCAAGATATGGCAGGGCCAAACCCCCATAGCAATCAGCCCCAGCATTTT
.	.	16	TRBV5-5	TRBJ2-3	CASSHLRTTSTDTQYF	TGTGCCAGCAGCCACTTACGGACAACTAGCACAGATACGCAGTATTTT
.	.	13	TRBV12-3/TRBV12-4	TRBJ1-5	CASTGQYNQPQHF	TGTGCCAGCACCGGACAGTACAATCAGCCCCAGCATTTT
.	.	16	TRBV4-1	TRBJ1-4	CASSQDLMEINEKLFF	TGCGCCAGCAGCCAAGATTTGATGGAGATAAATGAAAAACTGTTTTTT
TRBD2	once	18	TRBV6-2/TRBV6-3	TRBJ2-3	CASSDPETSGASTDTQYF	TGTGCCAGCAGTGACCCAGAGACTAGCGGGGCTAGCACAGATACGCAGTATTTT
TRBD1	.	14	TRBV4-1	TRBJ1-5	CASSIDRGNQPQHF	TGCGCCAGCAGTATCGACAGGGGCAATCAGCCCCAGCATTTT
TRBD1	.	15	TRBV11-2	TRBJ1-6	CASSTGQSYNSPLHF	TGTGCCAGCAGCACGGGACAGTCCTATAATTCACCCCTCCACTTT
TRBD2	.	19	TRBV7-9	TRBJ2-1	CASSSTDGRVSGGPNEQFF	TGTGCCAGCAGCTCTACCGATGGAAGAGTCAGCGGGGGGCCCAATGAGCAGTTCTTC
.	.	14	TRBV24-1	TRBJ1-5	CATSDVGGDQPQHF	TGTGCCACCAGTGATGTTGGGGGGGATCAGCCCCAGCATTTT
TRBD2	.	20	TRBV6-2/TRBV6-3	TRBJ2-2	CASSPRDRAWIAGGPGELFF	TGTGCCAGCAGTCCCCGGGACAGGGCGTGGATAGCGGGAGGGCCCGGGGAGCTGTTTTTT
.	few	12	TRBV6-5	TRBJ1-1	CASTGSGTEAFF	TGTGCCAGCACCGGTAGCGGCACTGAAGCTTTCTTT
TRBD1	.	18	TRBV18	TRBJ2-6	CASSPDRDRYSGANVLTF	TGTGCCAGCTCACCAGACCGGGACAGATACTCTGGGGCCAACGTCCTGACTTTC
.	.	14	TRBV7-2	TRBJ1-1	CASSLRGMNTEAFF	TGTGCCAGCAGCTTAAGGGGGATGAACACTGAAGCTTTCTTT
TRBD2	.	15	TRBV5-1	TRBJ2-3	CASSLAGGKADTQYF	TGCGCCAGCAGCTTAGCGGGAGGGAAAGCAGATACGCAGTATTTT
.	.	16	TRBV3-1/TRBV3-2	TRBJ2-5	CASSQGYGASEETQYF	TGTGCCAGCAGCCAAGGTTACGGAGCATCGGAAGAGACCCAGTACTTC
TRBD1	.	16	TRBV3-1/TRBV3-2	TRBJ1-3	CASSRTGESSGNTIYF	TGTGCCAGCAGCCGGACAGGGGAAAGCTCTGGAAACACCATATATTTT
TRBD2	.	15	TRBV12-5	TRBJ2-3	CASGLDAGGPDTQYF	TGTGCTAGTGGTTTGGATGCGGGGGGGCCAGATACGCAGTATTTT
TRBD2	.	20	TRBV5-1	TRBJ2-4	CASSAKGLAGRPGAKNIQYF	TGCGCCAGCAGCGCTAAAGGACTAGCGGGACGCCCGGGGGCCAAAAACATTCAGTACTTC